This TCR beta chain was identified during a study of cytomegalovirus exposure and HLA in healthy donors. The CDR3 spans 12 residues. Germline lookup yields CDR1 MNHEY and CDR2 SMNVEV (reference sequence). Deletions cut 5 bases from V and 10 bases from J, with 14 bases between. Overall study results and limits: Analysis was performed later, and it showed HLA-associated TCR beta chains to be more clonally expanded than equally common others.

Worth noting for this clone: As yet, its antigen is unknown.

Amplification used 60 Vbeta primers and 13 Jbeta primers. Libraries were prepared by immunoSEQ multiplex PCR; TCRdb keeps only in-frame clonotypes and omits some of them. This table has fewer than 150,000 clones, 70% to 80% appearing once. The sample taken for sequencing was PBMCs. The source of this sequence is a man younger than 40 in good health and CMV-seronegative. The V and J genes are TRBV27 and TRBJ1-1; D uncertain. The CDR3 region is CASSIDGGRAFF. CDR3 nucleotides: TGTGCCAGCAGTATTGACGGCGGTAGAGCTTTCTTT.